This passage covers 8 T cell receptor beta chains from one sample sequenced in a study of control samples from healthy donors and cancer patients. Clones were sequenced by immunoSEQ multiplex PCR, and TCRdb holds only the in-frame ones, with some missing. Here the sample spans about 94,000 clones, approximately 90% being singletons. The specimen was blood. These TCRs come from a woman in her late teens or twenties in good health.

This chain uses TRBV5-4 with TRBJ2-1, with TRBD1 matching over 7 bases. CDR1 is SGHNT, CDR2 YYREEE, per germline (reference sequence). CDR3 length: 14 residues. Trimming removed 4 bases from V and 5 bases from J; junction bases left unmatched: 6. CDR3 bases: TGTGCCAGCAGCCAAGCAACAGGGGACAATGAGCAGTTCTTC. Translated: CASSQATGDNEQFF.

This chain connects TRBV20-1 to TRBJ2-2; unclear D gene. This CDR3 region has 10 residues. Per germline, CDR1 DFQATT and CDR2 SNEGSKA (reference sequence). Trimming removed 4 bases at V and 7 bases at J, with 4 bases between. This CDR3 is CSAKGGELFF. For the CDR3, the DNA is TGCAGTGCTAAGGGCGGGGAGCTGTTTTTT.

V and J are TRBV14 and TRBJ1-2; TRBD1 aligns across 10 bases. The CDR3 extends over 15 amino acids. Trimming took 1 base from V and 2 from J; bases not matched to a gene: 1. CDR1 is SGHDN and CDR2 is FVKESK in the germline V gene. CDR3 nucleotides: TGTGCCAGCAGCCAAGGACAGGGGGCCAACTATGGCTACACCTTC. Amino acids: CASSQGQGANYGYTF.

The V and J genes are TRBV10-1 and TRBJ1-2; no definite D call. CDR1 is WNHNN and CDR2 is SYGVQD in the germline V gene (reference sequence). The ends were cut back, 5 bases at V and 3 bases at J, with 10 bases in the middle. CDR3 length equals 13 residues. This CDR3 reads CASSPGPYYGYTF. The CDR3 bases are TGCGCCAGCAGTCCTGGGCCCTACTATGGCTACACCTTC.

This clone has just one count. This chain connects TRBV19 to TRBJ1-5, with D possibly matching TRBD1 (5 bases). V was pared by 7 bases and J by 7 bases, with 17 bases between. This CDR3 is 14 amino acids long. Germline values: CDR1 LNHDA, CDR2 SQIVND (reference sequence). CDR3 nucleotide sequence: TGTGCCAGTACCCCTGGATGGGGCGAGCAGCCCCAGCATTTT. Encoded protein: CASTPGWGEQPQHF.

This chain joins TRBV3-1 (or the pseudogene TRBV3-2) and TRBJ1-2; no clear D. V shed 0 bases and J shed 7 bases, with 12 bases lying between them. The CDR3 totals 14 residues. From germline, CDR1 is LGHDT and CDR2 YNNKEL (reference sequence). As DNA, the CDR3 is TGTGCCAGCAGCCAAGAAGGCATAGGAATTGGCTACACCTTC. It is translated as CASSQEGIGIGYTF.

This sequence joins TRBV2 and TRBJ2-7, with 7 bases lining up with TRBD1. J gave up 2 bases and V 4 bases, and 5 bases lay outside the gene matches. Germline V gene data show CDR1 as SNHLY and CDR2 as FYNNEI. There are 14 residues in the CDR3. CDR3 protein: CASSGQGQPYEQYF. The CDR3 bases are TGTGCCAGCAGTGGACAGGGACAGCCCTACGAGCAGTACTTC. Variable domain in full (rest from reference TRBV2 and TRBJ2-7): EPEVTQTPSHQVTQMGQEVILRCVPISNHLYFYWYRQILGQKVEFLVSFYNNEISEKSEIFDDQFSVERPDGSNFTLKIRSTKLEDSAMYFCASSGQGQPYEQYFGPGTRLTVT.

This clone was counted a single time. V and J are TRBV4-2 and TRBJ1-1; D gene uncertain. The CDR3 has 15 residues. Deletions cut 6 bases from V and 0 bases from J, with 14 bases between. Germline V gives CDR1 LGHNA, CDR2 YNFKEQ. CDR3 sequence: CASREEQSMNTEAFF. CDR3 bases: TGTGCCAGCAGGGAGGAGCAGAGCATGAACACTGAAGCTTTCTTT.